This T cell receptor (beta chain) was sequenced in a study of T cell repertoires in cytomegalovirus infection. CDR3 length equals 15 residues. V was trimmed by 4 bases and J by 0 bases, leaving 7 bases between them. From germline, CDR1 is MDHEN and CDR2 SYDVKM. On this clonotype: What it recognizes is unknown.

TCRdb reanalysed the reads using MiXCR and keeps one entry per CDR3 protein. The sample has 140,000 to 150,000 distinct CDR3 sequences; 25% to 35% are singletons. Sequences were derived from CD8+ T cells from cultured PBMCs, sampled from culture after CMV antigen stimulation. This TCR derives from a human donor in good health (CMV status not recorded). Some clones in this sample may be carry-over from other donors' samples. V is TRBV28 and J is TRBJ2-6; D remains unclear. The CDR3 loop is CASSSRISGANVLTF. CDR3 coding DNA: TGTGCCAGCAGTTCAAGAATCTCTGGGGCCAACGTCCTGACTTTC.